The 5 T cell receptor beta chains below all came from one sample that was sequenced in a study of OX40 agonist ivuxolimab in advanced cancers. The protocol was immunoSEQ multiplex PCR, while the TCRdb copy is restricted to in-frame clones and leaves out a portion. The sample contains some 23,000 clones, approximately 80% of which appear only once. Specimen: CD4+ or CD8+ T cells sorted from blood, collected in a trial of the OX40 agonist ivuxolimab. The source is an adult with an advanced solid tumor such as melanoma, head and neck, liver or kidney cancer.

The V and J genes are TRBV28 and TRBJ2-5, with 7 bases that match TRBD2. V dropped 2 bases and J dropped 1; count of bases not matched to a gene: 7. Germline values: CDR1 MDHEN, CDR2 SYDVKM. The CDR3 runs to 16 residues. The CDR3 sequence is CASSLVASGLQETQYF. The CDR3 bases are TGTGCCAGCAGTTTAGTGGCTAGCGGACTCCAAGAGACCCAGTACTTC.

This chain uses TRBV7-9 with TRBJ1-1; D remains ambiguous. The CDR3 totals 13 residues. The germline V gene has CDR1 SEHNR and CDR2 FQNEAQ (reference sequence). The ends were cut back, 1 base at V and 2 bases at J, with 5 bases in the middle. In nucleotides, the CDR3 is TGTGCCAGCAGCTTAGACCTTAACACTGAAGCTTTCTTT. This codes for CASSLDLNTEAFF. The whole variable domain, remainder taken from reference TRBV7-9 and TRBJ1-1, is DTGVSQNPRHKITKRGQNVTFRCDPISEHNRLYWYRQTLGQGPEFLTYFQNEAQLEKSRLLSDRFSAERPKGSFSTLEIQRTEQGDSAMYLCASSLDLNTEAFFGQGTRLTVV.

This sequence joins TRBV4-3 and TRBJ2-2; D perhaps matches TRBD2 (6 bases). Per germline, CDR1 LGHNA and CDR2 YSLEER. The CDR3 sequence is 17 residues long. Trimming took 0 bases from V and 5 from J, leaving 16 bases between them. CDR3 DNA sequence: TGCGCCAGCAGCCAAGACTTAGTGCGTCGGGGGACCGGGGAGCTGTTTTTT. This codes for CASSQDLVRRGTGELFF.

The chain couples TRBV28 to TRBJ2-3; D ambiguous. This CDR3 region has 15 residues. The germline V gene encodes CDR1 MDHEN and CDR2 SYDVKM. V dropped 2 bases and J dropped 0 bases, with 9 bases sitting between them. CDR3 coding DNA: TGTGCCAGCAGTTTAGAGGCAACTAGCACAGATACGCAGTATTTT. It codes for CASSLEATSTDTQYF.

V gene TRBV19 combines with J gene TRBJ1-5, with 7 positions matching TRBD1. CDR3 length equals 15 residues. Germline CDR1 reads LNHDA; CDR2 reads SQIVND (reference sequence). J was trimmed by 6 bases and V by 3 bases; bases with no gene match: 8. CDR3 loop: CASSIVDRSVQPQHF. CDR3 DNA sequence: TGTGCCAGTAGTATTGTGGACAGGTCTGTTCAGCCCCAGCATTTT.